This T cell receptor (beta chain) was identified in a study of blood T cell repertoires in COVID-19. Whole-study context: The samples span acute and convalescent COVID-19 from the United States, Italy and Spain.

This CDR3 region has 20 residues. From germline, CDR1 is SGHDN and CDR2 FVKESK. After removal of 1 base from V and 5 bases from J, the junction contained 18 bases not matched to a gene. Per the original methods: Using reference gene primer amplification, nucleated cell counts were estimated. Clones were sequenced by immunoSEQ multiplex PCR, and TCRdb holds only the in-frame ones, with some missing. Clone size and the V and J calls come from that table; the DNA yielded D and trimming. The sample includes roughly 150,000 clones, 75% to 85% of them seen just once. The sequence was collected from a woman aged 45-65 years in a cohort sampled during active or convalescent COVID-19. The gene calls are TRBV14 and TRBJ2-2, with TRBD2 identical over 8 bases. The sample consisted of peripheral blood. CDR3 sequence: CASSQGLGLAGRSETGELFF. The CDR3 DNA follows: TGTGCCAGCAGCCAAGGCCTGGGCTTAGCGGGGAGAAGTGAAACCGGGGAGCTGTTTTTT. Based on the CDR3 plus reference TRBV14 and TRBJ2-2, the full variable domain is EAGVTQFPSHSVIEKGQTVTLRCDPISGHDNLYWYRRVMGKEIKFLLHFVKESKQDESGMPNNRFLAERTGGTYSTLKVQPAELEDSGVYFCASSQGLGLAGRSETGELFFGEGSRLTVL.